This T cell receptor (beta chain) was identified during a study of blood T cell repertoires in COVID-19. Study-wide background: Sources were T cells, B-cell-depleted T cells, or PBMCs; the material itself was cDNA or gDNA.

How the authors handled the data: Estimation of nucleated cell counts relied on the amplification of reference gene primers. Sequencing used immunoSEQ multiplex PCR; TCRdb keeps in-frame clones, though not all of them. V and J calls and clone size are given by that table; D and trimming were obtained from the DNA. This sample has approximately 220,000 clones, with roughly 85% found just once. The germline V gene encodes CDR1 MDHEN and CDR2 SYDVKM. Losses at the gene ends were 5 bases for V and 2 bases for J; bases not matched to a gene: 14. There are 18 residues in the CDR3. Sequences were obtained from PBMCs or T cells enriched from blood (not recorded which). This TCR came from a woman aged 35 to 49 with acute COVID-19. The chain carries TRBV28 and TRBJ2-4; TRBD2 matches at 8 bases. The CDR3 nucleotides read TGTGCCAGCAGTCCCACCCTGCCAGCGGGAGTTACCAAAAACATTCAGTACTTC. It specifies CASSPTLPAGVTKNIQYF.